This T cell receptor beta chain stems from a study of OX40 agonist ivuxolimab in advanced cancers. Study-wide findings and caveats: At 0.1 to 3.0 mg/kg, clonal expansion of CD4+ and CD8+ blood T cells had occurred by week 6. Clonal expansion in partial responders at 0.1-3.0 mg/kg ranked among the lowest.

This table comes from immunoSEQ multiplex PCR, and its TCRdb copy is limited to in-frame clones, with some not included. The repertoire includes approximately 91,000 clones, approximately 86% of them detected once, and just under 2% sits in the top ten. On this clone itself: The antigen remains unidentified.

V lost 4 bases and J 5 bases, leaving 17 bases between the germline ends. The CDR3 spans 14 residues. Germline CDR1 is SQVTM and CDR2 is ANQGSEA. This clonotype was obtained from an adult with an advanced solid tumor such as melanoma, head and neck, liver or kidney cancer. Specimen: CD4+ or CD8+ T cells sorted from blood, collected in a trial of the OX40 agonist ivuxolimab. V usage is TRBV29-1 and J usage is TRBJ1-1; D ambiguous. CDR3 coding DNA: TGCAGCGTTGTTCATCACGATCTTGCTACTGAAGCTTTCTTT. Amino acids: CSVVHHDLATEAFF.